This T cell receptor (beta chain) was profiled in a study of post-analysis software for immune sequencing data. As for the study in general: Secondary progressive, relapsing-remitting and progressive-relapsing multiple sclerosis were among the included disease courses. Study results and caveats: There was significantly lower normalized Chao1 diversity in multiple sclerosis patients than in controls. Elevated frequency relative to controls characterized four or five TRBV segments in patients, TRBV5-6, TRBV5-1 and TRBV20-1 among them.

A few counts support this clonotype. Its antigen is unknown. This CDR3 region has 15 residues. V shed 5 bases and J 3 bases; nucleotides not matched to a gene: 7. Presence of unique molecular identifiers characterized the TCR beta cDNA libraries. TCRdb ran MiXCR on the PCR reads and lists one entry per CDR3 protein. The sample carries about 500,000 distinct CDR3 sequences, roughly 45% recorded once. V gene TRBV12-3 or TRBV12-4 combines with J gene TRBJ2-7; TRBD1 matches at 10 bases. The source is a girl between 10 and 17 years old with multiple sclerosis. Sequenced input: blood. DNA of the CDR3: TGTGCCAGCAGTCCCTCCGGGACAGGGGACTACGAGCAGTACTTC. Encoded protein: CASSPSGTGDYEQYF.